Each of the 9 T cell receptor beta chains below was sequenced from the same sample in a study of response to subunit inactivated influenza vaccine. In TCRdb, the RT-PCR reads were re-called with MiXCR into one record per CDR3 protein. The sample gives 450,000 to 500,000 distinct CDR3 sequences, 9.5% to 12% of which show up once; 12% is in the top ten. The material sequenced was PBMCs from blood, taken about 40 days after vaccination. The receptors were sampled from a man aged 50 or older who received an inactivated influenza vaccine.

This clonotype was recorded a few times. The rearrangement joins TRBV7-2 to TRBJ2-7; 10 nucleotides agree with TRBD1. This CDR3 has 16 amino acids. Trimming took 1 base from V and 5 from J; bases not matched to a gene: 8. The V gene's germline CDR1 is SGHTA and CDR2 FQGNSA. The CDR3 loop is CASSLDYYGTGDEQYF. The DNA for the CDR3 is TGTGCCAGCAGCTTAGATTATTACGGGACAGGGGACGAGCAGTACTTC.

This clonotype was counted between two and nine times. V gene TRBV29-1 combines with J gene TRBJ2-3; tentative D call: TRBD1 (5 bases). Germline V gives CDR1 SQVTM, CDR2 ANQGSEA. Trimming stripped 3 bases from V and 3 bases from J, with 13 bases between. The CDR3 is made up of 14 amino acids. The CDR3 DNA is TGCAGCGTTGACTACGGCAGGGTGACAGATACGCAGTATTTT. It encodes CSVDYGRVTDTQYF.

This clonotype was found many times. The chain combines TRBV10-3 with TRBJ2-5; D could derive from TRBD1 or TRBD2 (6 bases each). Germline-derived CDR1 and CDR2 are ENHRY and SYGVKD. Trimming cost V 6 bases and J 4 bases, with 12 bases left between them. The CDR3 has 13 amino acids. The CDR3 reads CAISPGAGETQYF. In nucleotides, the CDR3 is TGTGCCATCAGCCCGGGGGCTGGAGAGACCCAGTACTTC.

The V and J genes are TRBV28 and TRBJ2-7; 12 bases map to TRBD1. This CDR3 has 15 amino acids. V dropped 8 bases and J dropped 10; count of bases not matched to a gene: 15. The germline CDR1 and CDR2 sequences are MDHEN and SYDVKM. The CDR3 loop reads CASALGTGGNVDQYF. In nucleotides, the CDR3 is TGTGCCAGCGCTTTAGGGACAGGGGGCAATGTGGACCAGTACTTC.

The chain combines TRBV21-1 with TRBJ2-2. TRBV21-1 constitutes a pseudogene. This CDR3 is built from 15 residues. As DNA, the CDR3 is TGTGCCAGCAGCAACATAGAGATTTACGGCAGGGAGCTGTTTTTT. As protein: CASSNIEIYGRELFF.

This clonotype was counted a single time. V gene TRBV20-1 combines with J gene TRBJ2-1; 10 nucleotides agree with TRBD1. The CDR3 spans 15 residues. CDR1 and CDR2 from the germline V gene are DFQATT and SNEGSKA (reference sequence). With 6 bases clipped from V and 3 bases from J, the junction kept 8 bases outside the gene matches. The CDR3 reads CSAQWGQGLYNEQFF. CDR3 sequence (DNA): TGCAGTGCACAATGGGGACAGGGGCTCTACAATGAGCAGTTCTTC.

This clonotype appeared a few times. V gene TRBV7-2 combines with J gene TRBJ2-7, with D unresolved. Between the trimmed V and J ends, which lost 3 bases and 0 bases, there was a span of 9 bases. There are 14 residues in the CDR3. Germline values: CDR1 SGHTA, CDR2 FQGNSA. The CDR3 DNA reads as TGTGCCAGCAGCTTCGTAGGAAGCTCCTACGAGCAGTACTTC. It encodes CASSFVGSSYEQYF.

This clonotype has a handful of counts. The gene calls are TRBV6-5 and TRBJ1-5; no clear D gene. The CDR3 length is 14 residues. Per the germline V gene, CDR1 is MNHEY and CDR2 is SVGAGI. Trimming left V 4 bases short and J 4 bases short, with 11 bases between. The CDR3 DNA reads TGTGCCAGCAGTTGGACGGCTAATAATCAGCCCCAGCATTTT. The encoded protein is CASSWTANNQPQHF.

This chain's CDR3 is CSAPGGGRETQYF. The CDR3 DNA sequence: TGCAGTGCCCCTGGAGGGGGCAGAGAGACCCAGTACTTC. This chain joins TRBV20-1 and TRBJ2-5, with D possibly being TRBD1 (7 bases). Germline values: CDR1 DFQATT, CDR2 SNEGSKA (reference sequence). The CDR3 spans 13 residues. Trimming stripped 6 bases from V and 4 bases from J, with 15 bases between.